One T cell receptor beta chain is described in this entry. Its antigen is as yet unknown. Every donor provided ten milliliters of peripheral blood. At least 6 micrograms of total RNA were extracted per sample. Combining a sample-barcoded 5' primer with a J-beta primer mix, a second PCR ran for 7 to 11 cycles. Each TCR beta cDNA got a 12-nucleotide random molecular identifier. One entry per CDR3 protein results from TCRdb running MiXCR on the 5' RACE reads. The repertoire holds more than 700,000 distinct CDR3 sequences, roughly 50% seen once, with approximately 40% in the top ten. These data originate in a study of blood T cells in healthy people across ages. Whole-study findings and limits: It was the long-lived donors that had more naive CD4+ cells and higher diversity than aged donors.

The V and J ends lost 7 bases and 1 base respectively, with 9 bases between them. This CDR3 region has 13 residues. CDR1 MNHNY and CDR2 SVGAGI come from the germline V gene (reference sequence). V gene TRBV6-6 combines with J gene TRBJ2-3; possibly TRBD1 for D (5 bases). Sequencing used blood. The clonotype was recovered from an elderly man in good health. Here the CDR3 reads CASKSRGTDTQYF. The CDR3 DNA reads TGTGCCAGCAAGAGCAGGGGCACAGATACGCAGTATTTT.